This T cell receptor (beta chain) was recovered during a study of T cells expressing NK-cell markers (dated by TCRdb to about 2020). Notes on the research overall: About eight donors provided sorted CD3+CD56+NKG2C+, CD3+CD56+NKG2C- and CD3+CD56-NKG2C+ T-cell subsets, whose TCR beta-chain repertoires were profiled. Seven of the eight sequenced donors were HCMV-seropositive and one was HCMV-seronegative. The study sequenced eight donors, all healthy volunteers chosen at random: three men and five women. The libraries were sequenced on Illumina HiSeq 2000/2500, MiSeq or NextSeq, producing 2 x 150 bp reads. The paper's findings and limits, for the study overall: For about 6 donors, the dominant CD3+CD56+NKG2C+ clonotypes were among the top 10 CD8+ clonotypes and accounted for about 1.0-7.5% of CD8+ T cells. Those dominant clonotypes were again the most abundant among CD3+CD56-NKG2C+ cells in a few donors, at about 28.3-60.1%. It remained unclear whether the expanded NKG2C-expressing T cell clones were specific for HCMV antigens.

With respect to this clonotype: No cognate antigen has been identified for it.

To determine HCMV serostatus, a commercial ELISA kit was used to detect HCMV-specific IgG in serum. Ficoll density gradient centrifugation was used to isolate peripheral blood mononuclear cells from blood. The CDR3 contains 15 residues, cysteine and phenylalanine counted. No DNA is recorded. The sequencer listed for this sample is Illumina HiSeq 2000. TCR beta cDNA libraries were made by 5'RACE template switching that added a universal primer site and unique molecular identifiers. cDNA synthesis was primed from the TCR beta constant segment, followed by two successive PCR amplification steps. The published analysis was carried out like this. MIGEC was used to demultiplex reads and group reads by UMI, and MiTCR was used to assemble and quantify clonotypes. Only TCR cDNA sequences supported by at least two reads were kept to exclude erroneous sequences. The tcR package was used for downstream repertoire analysis, with clonotypes matched between fractions based on CDR3 nucleotide sequence plus V segment. VDJmatch was used to annotate antigen specificity against VDJdb, with one amino acid substitution in CDR3 permitted. Reads reprocessed by TCRdb are summarized as one entry per CDR3 protein sequence, and DNA is absent. These V and J calls originate from TCRdb's pipeline instead of the authors' own analysis. The sample's clone listing holds hundreds of thousands of distinct CDR3 sequences. The ten largest make up roughly 5.2% of the sample.

This chain is built from TRBV12-3 or TRBV12-4 and TRBJ1-4; TCRdb's D call, TRBD1, is unchecked because there is no DNA. This TCR was recovered from a man aged 18-75 years in good health. The source material was blood T cells: a sorted CD56 or NKG2C T cell subset, CD4+ or CD8+ T cells, or bulk PBMC T cells (not recorded which). The encoded CDR3 is CASRDRQTGDEKLFF.